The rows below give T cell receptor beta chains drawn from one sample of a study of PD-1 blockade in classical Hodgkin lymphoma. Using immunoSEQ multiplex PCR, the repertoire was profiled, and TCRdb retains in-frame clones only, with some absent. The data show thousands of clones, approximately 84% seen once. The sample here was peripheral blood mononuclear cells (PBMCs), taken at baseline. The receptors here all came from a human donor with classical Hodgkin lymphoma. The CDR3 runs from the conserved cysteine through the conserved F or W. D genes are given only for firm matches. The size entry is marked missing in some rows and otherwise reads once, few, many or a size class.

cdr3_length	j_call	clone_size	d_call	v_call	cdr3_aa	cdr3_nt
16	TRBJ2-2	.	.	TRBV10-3	CAISESEVANTGELFF	TGTGCCATCAGTGAGTCGGAAGTGGCGAACACCGGGGAGCTGTTTTTT
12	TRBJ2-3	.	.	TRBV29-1	CSAMSGADTQYF	TGCAGCGCCATGTCGGGGGCGGATACGCAGTATTTT
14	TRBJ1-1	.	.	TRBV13	CASSMPDLSTEAFF	TGTGCCAGCAGCATGCCGGACTTGAGTACTGAAGCTTTCTTT
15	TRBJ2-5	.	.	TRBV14	CASSQDSTLGETQYF	TGTGCCAGCAGCCAAGATTCGACATTGGGAGAGACCCAGTACTTC
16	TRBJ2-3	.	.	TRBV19	CASSMDEGYGTDTQYF	TGTGCCAGTAGTATGGATGAGGGTTATGGTACAGATACGCAGTATTTT
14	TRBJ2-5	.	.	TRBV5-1	CASSSQGIGETQYF	TGCGCCAGCAGCTCCCAGGGAATAGGTGAGACCCAGTACTTC
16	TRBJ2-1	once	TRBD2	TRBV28	CASSWLASGQSGEQFF	TGTGCCAGCAGTTGGTTGGCTAGCGGACAATCCGGGGAGCAGTTCTTC
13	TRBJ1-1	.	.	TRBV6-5	CASRPAGNTEAFF	TGTGCCAGCAGGCCCGCAGGGAACACTGAAGCTTTCTTT
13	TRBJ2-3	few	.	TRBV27	CASSWRSGDTQYF	TGTGCCAGCAGTTGGAGGTCCGGGGATACGCAGTATTTT
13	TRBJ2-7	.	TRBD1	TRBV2	CASCDRVKDEQYF	TGTGCCAGCTGTGACAGGGTGAAAGACGAGCAGTACTTC
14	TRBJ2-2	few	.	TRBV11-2	CASSLDSNTGELFF	TGTGCCAGCAGCTTAGACTCGAACACCGGGGAGCTGTTTTTT
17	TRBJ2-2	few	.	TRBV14	CASSQDPPYTHTGELFF	TGTGCCAGCAGCCAAGATCCCCCATACACCCACACCGGGGAGCTGTTTTTT
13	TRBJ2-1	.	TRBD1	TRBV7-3	CASSTSQGSEQFF	TGTGCCAGCAGCACATCACAGGGGAGTGAGCAGTTCTTC
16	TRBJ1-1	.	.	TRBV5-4	CASSLEERGLNTEAFF	TGTGCCAGCAGCTTGGAGGAGAGGGGCCTTAACACTGAAGCTTTCTTT
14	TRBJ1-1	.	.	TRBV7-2	CASSSKGGNTEAFF	TGTGCCAGCAGCTCGAAGGGCGGGAACACTGAAGCTTTCTTT
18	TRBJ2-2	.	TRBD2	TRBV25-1	CASSDPTSGSANTGELFF	TGTGCCAGCAGTGACCCGACTAGCGGGAGTGCGAACACCGGGGAGCTGTTTTTT
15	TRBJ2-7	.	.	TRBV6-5	CASSYTVTRSYEQYF	TGTGCCAGCAGTTACACCGTTACACGTTCCTACGAGCAGTACTTC
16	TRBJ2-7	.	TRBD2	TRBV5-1	CASSLPLAGATYEQYF	TGCGCCAGCAGCTTGCCTCTAGCGGGAGCCACCTACGAGCAGTACTTC
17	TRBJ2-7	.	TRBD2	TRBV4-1	CASSQDPSGRAGYEQYF	TGCGCCAGCAGCCAAGACCCTAGCGGGAGGGCCGGGTACGAGCAGTACTTC
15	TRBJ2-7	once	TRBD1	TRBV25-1	CASSEVGRGPNEQYF	TGTGCCAGCAGTGAAGTCGGCAGGGGGCCCAACGAGCAGTACTTC
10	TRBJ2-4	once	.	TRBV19	CASSSPLQYF	TGTGCCAGTAGTTCCCCATTACAGTACTTC
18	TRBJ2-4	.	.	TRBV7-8	CASSSHNPGYSGKNIQYF	TGTGCCAGCAGCTCGCACAACCCGGGGTATTCTGGCAAAAACATTCAGTACTTC
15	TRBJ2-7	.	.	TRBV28	CASSPSTSNAGEQYF	TGTGCCAGCAGCCCCTCAACTAGTAATGCGGGCGAGCAGTACTTC
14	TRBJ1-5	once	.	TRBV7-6	CASSLGADNQPQHF	TGTGCCAGCAGCCTCGGGGCAGATAATCAGCCCCAGCATTTT
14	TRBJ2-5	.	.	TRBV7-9	CASSFMGKQETQYF	TGTGCCAGCAGCTTCATGGGGAAGCAAGAGACCCAGTACTTC
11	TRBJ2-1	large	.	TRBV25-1	CASTAGDEQFF	TGTGCCAGCACAGCGGGTGATGAGCAGTTCTTC
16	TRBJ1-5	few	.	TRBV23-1	CASSQSGGFSNQPQHF	TGCGCCAGCAGTCAATCGGGGGGTTTTAGCAATCAGCCCCAGCATTTT